This entry lists 30 T cell receptor beta chains sequenced from one sample in a study of CD8+ T cells in alopecia areata. Described treatment: oral pan-JAK inhibitor, 5-10 mg twice daily. Following extraction, RNA underwent reverse transcription to cDNA, which served as the sequencing template. Assay: immunoSEQ multiplex PCR; the TCRdb copy retains only in-frame clones and omits some. This sample has more than 150,000 clones; about 60% occur once, and the top ten carry over 9.5%. The sample in question was CD8+ T cells sorted from blood, obtained at week 24, from a patient treated with tofacitinib. The source is a human donor with alopecia areata.

V and J are TRBV5-4 and TRBJ2-3; TRBD2 agrees at 8 bases. Germline V gene data show CDR1 as SGHNT and CDR2 as YYREEE (reference sequence). This CDR3 has 14 amino acids. The trim removed 4 bases at V and 4 bases at J, leaving 5 bases unmatched. In DNA, the CDR3 is TGTGCCAGCAGCCCGGGGGGGCCTGCAGATACGCAGTATTTT. It codes for CASSPGGPADTQYF.

The rearrangement links TRBV23-1 to TRBJ2-5; unclear D gene. TRBV23-1 is labeled an ORF, and its function is uncertain. The V and J ends lost 2 bases and 1 base respectively, with 11 bases between them. The CDR3 spans 15 residues. The CDR3 sequence: CASSQNRGIQETQYF. The CDR3 coding sequence is TGCGCCAGCAGTCAAAACCGTGGGATCCAAGAGACCCAGTACTTC.

This chain connects TRBV7-9 to TRBJ1-1; 8 bases map to TRBD1. The CDR3 extends over 14 amino acids. Per germline, CDR1 SEHNR and CDR2 FQNEAQ (reference sequence). Losses at the gene ends were 1 base for V and 8 bases for J; bases not matched to a gene: 6. The CDR3 DNA is TGTGCCAGCAGCTTAGTGGTGCAGGGGGCCGAAGCTTTCTTT. Translation gives CASSLVVQGAEAFF. The whole variable domain, remainder taken from reference TRBV7-9 and TRBJ1-1, is DTGVSQNPRHKITKRGQNVTFRCDPISEHNRLYWYRQTLGQGPEFLTYFQNEAQLEKSRLLSDRFSAERPKGSFSTLEIQRTEQGDSAMYLCASSLVVQGAEAFFGQGTRLTVV.

The rearrangement uses TRBV7-9 and TRBJ2-7; no reliable D call. CDR1 is SEHNR and CDR2 is FQNEAQ in the germline V gene (reference sequence). The V end lost 5 bases, the J end lost 1 base, and 15 bases lay between the germline ends. The CDR3 loop spans 15 amino acids. The CDR3 region is CASSPPEERSYEQYF. CDR3 coding DNA: TGTGCCAGCAGCCCTCCAGAAGAAAGGTCCTACGAGCAGTACTTC. The complete variable domain, with remaining parts taken from reference TRBV7-9 and TRBJ2-7, reads DTGVSQNPRHKITKRGQNVTFRCDPISEHNRLYWYRQTLGQGPEFLTYFQNEAQLEKSRLLSDRFSAERPKGSFSTLEIQRTEQGDSAMYLCASSPPEERSYEQYFGPGTRLTVT.

A few counts support this clone. The J gene is TRBJ1-2, the V gene TRBV29-1; the D gene is possibly TRBD1 (6 bases). This CDR3 contains 18 residues. The V end was cut by 0 bases, the J end by 4 bases, with 24 bases between. Germline CDR1 SQVTM, CDR2 ANQGSEA. The CDR3 DNA is TGCAGCGTTGAAGACGAGGGGGAGCTGGGGGCGCCGGGCTATGGCTACACCTTC. Its protein product is CSVEDEGELGAPGYGYTF.

V usage is TRBV5-1 and J usage is TRBJ2-6; the D gene could be TRBD1 or TRBD2 (5 bases each). V was cut by 4 bases and J by 0 bases, with 8 bases left in between. Germline V gene sequence: CDR1 SGHRS, CDR2 YFSETQ. This CDR3 region has 15 residues. The DNA of the CDR3 is TGCGCCAGCAGCAGAGGGGACTCTGGGGCCAACGTCCTGACTTTC. Translating gives CASSRGDSGANVLTF.

The chain carries TRBV4-1 and TRBJ2-2, with 7 nucleotides matching TRBD1. The germline V gene encodes CDR1 MGHRA and CDR2 YSYEKL. This CDR3 is 15 amino acids long. After removal of 3 bases from V and 6 bases from J, the junction contained 7 bases not matched to a gene. The CDR3 region has the DNA TGCGCCAGCAGCCAGGGGCAGGGGGTGTCCGGGGAGCTGTTTTTT. This sequence encodes CASSQGQGVSGELFF.

The chain employs TRBV11-2 and TRBJ2-7; 8 bases align to TRBD1. CDR1 SGHAT and CDR2 FQNNGV come from the germline V gene. V lost 3 bases, J lost 7 bases, and 5 bases stayed unmatched. The CDR3 sequence is 13 residues long. The CDR3 bases are TGTGCCAGCAGCTTCGACAGGGGTAGGGAGCAGTACTTC. The encoded protein is CASSFDRGREQYF.

This clone was observed a few times. The rearrangement joins TRBV6-6 to TRBJ2-5; D gene ambiguous. Germline CDR1 MNHNY, CDR2 SVGAGI (reference sequence). The germline V and J ends were trimmed by 1 base and 5 bases, with 11 bases remaining between them. The CDR3 runs to 14 residues. The CDR3 nucleotides are TGTGCCAGCAGTTACTTCATCTCCGGGGAGACCCAGTACTTC. Translating it yields CASSYFISGETQYF.

The gene calls are TRBV27 and TRBJ2-7; TRBD1 aligns across 10 bases. Germline values: CDR1 MNHEY, CDR2 SMNVEV (reference sequence). J was trimmed by 2 bases and V by 5 bases; bases with no gene match: 12. This CDR3 is 17 amino acids long. The CDR3: CASSPLKGQGYTYEQYF. CDR3 sequence (DNA): TGTGCCAGCAGTCCATTGAAGGGACAGGGGTATACCTACGAGCAGTACTTC.

This chain links TRBV11-1 with TRBJ2-1, with unresolved D. Germline values: CDR1 SGHAT, CDR2 FQDESV (reference sequence). V lost 1 base and J 7 bases, leaving 5 bases between the germline ends. The CDR3 is made up of 12 amino acids. DNA of the CDR3: TGTGCCAGCAGCTTAGTCGGGAATGAGCAGTTCTTC. Its translation: CASSLVGNEQFF.

The genes are TRBV13 and TRBJ2-5; tentative D call: TRBD2 (7 bases). CDR3 length: 14 amino acids. Germline CDR1 reads PRHDT; CDR2 reads FYEKMQ (reference sequence). V was pared by 4 bases and J by 9 bases, with 18 bases between. CDR3 amino acids: CASSSRAGQGAQYF. In DNA, the CDR3 is TGTGCCAGCAGCTCCCGAGCGGGACAAGGGGCCCAGTACTTC.

The genes are TRBV11-2 and TRBJ1-2; D gene uncertain. The germline gives CDR1 SGHAT, CDR2 FQNNGV. Trimming pared 6 bases from V and 2 bases from J, leaving 19 bases between. The CDR3 is 16 residues long. The CDR3 nucleotides are TGTGCCAGCAGATCGATAGACTCTGGGCCCAACTATGGCTACACCTTC. Protein sequence: CASRSIDSGPNYGYTF.

V and J are TRBV11-2 and TRBJ2-3; tentatively, D is TRBD1 or TRBD2 (5 bases each). The V gene lost 5 bases and the J gene lost 8 bases, with 23 bases spanning the gap. The CDR3 contains 16 residues. CDR1 SGHAT and CDR2 FQNNGV come from the germline V gene. The CDR3 region is CASSPWDPEEHGTQYF. CDR3 coding DNA: TGTGCCAGCAGCCCCTGGGACCCGGAGGAACATGGTACGCAGTATTTT.

This clone was observed a single time. V gene TRBV14 combines with J gene TRBJ2-1, with 8 bases lining up with TRBD1. V was clipped by 4 bases and J by 9 bases; unmatched bases: 2. This CDR3 spans 12 amino acids. Per germline, CDR1 SGHDN and CDR2 FVKESK. DNA for the CDR3: TGTGCCAGCAGCCCGGACAGGGTTGAGCAGTTCTTC. Translated, it gives CASSPDRVEQFF.

This clone turned up a few times. The chain is built from TRBV7-9 and TRBJ2-2, with D unclear. Germline-derived CDR1 and CDR2 are SEHNR and FQNEAQ (reference sequence). The CDR3 totals 13 residues. V lost 3 bases, J lost 3 bases, and 5 bases lay in between. The DNA for the CDR3 is TGTGCCAGCAGCTTCCGGGACACCGGGGAGCTGTTTTTT. Amino acid sequence: CASSFRDTGELFF.

The sample holds a few counts of this clone. The rearrangement links TRBV30 to TRBJ1-5; 9 positions agree with TRBD1. V was clipped by 4 bases and J by 4 bases; unmatched bases: 5. The CDR3 consists of 14 residues. The germline V gene has CDR1 GTSNPN and CDR2 SVGIG (reference sequence). The CDR3 bases are TGTGCCTGGACATCTGGGACAGGGAATCAGCCCCAGCATTTT. Translating it yields CAWTSGTGNQPQHF.

The CDR3 nucleotides read TGTGCCAGCAGCGACTCCGGGACTAGCGACACAGATACGCAGTATTTT. Amino acid sequence: CASSDSGTSDTDTQYF. The V and J genes are TRBV9 and TRBJ2-3, with 10 positions matching TRBD2. Germline values: CDR1 SGDLS, CDR2 YYNGEE. CDR3 length equals 16 residues. The V gene end was trimmed by 3 bases and the J gene end by 2 bases; junction bases not matched to a gene: 6.

This clone was counted a single time. This sequence joins TRBV2 and TRBJ1-1; D gene uncertain. Germline V CDR1 and CDR2: SNHLY, FYNNEI. Trimming took off 7 bases at V and 3 bases at J, with 9 bases between the two ends. There are 12 residues in the CDR3. The CDR3 protein is CASIGSYTEAFF. The CDR3 nucleotides are TGTGCCAGCATCGGGTCCTACACTGAAGCTTTCTTT.

The rearrangement links TRBV7-8 to TRBJ2-3; 10 bases line up with TRBD2. The germline gives CDR1 SGHVS, CDR2 FQNEAQ. The CDR3 extends over 17 amino acids. Trimming cost V 5 bases and J 1 base; bases outside gene matches: 9. CDR3 protein: CASSPTPAGGGTDTQYF. CDR3 nucleotides: TGTGCCAGCAGCCCCACTCCAGCGGGGGGGGGCACAGATACGCAGTATTTT. Full variable domain (remainder filled in from reference TRBV7-8 and TRBJ2-3): GAGVSQSPRYKVAKRGQDVALRCDPISGHVSLFWYQQALGQGPEFLTYFQNEAQLDKSGLPSDRFFAERPEGSVSTLKIQRTQQEDSAVYLCASSPTPAGGGTDTQYFGPGTRLTVL.

This chain joins TRBV27 and TRBJ2-2; D perhaps matches TRBD2 (6 bases). The V end was cut by 6 bases, the J end by 2 bases, with 13 bases between. Germline CDR1 and CDR2: MNHEY and SMNVEV (reference sequence). This CDR3 comprises 15 residues. In DNA form, the CDR3 reads TGTGCCAGCAGGGAGGGGCAGACTAACACCGGGGAGCTGTTTTTT. Translation: CASREGQTNTGELFF.

The chain combines TRBV30 with TRBJ2-3; unclear D gene. There are 11 residues in the CDR3. Per germline, CDR1 GTSNPN and CDR2 SVGIG (reference sequence). V lost 4 bases and J lost 6, with 8 bases in between. The CDR3 here is CAWMIVDTQYF. CDR3 coding DNA: TGTGCCTGGATGATTGTGGATACGCAGTATTTT.

The chain couples TRBV7-8 to TRBJ1-1, with TRBD1 identical over 8 bases. The junction had 1 base not matched to a gene; V was cut back by 3 bases and J by 1 base. This CDR3 contains 14 residues. CDR1 is SGHVS, CDR2 FQNEAQ, per germline. In DNA form, the CDR3 reads TGTGCCAGCAGCTTGGGACAGGAGAACACTGAAGCTTTCTTT. Translated: CASSLGQENTEAFF.

On this clone itself: Other DNA sequences from this sample encode an identical CDR3 as well. The chain has TRBV19 and TRBJ2-1, with D possibly TRBD2 on 5 matching bases. Trimming pared 3 bases from V and 7 bases from J, leaving 7 bases between. Germline V lookup: CDR1 LNHDA, CDR2 SQIVND (reference sequence). The length of the CDR3 is 12 residues. The CDR3 nucleotides are TGTGCCAGTAGTATTACTAGAAATGAGCAGTTCTTC. Protein: CASSITRNEQFF.

The chain carries TRBV27 and TRBJ2-1, with D maybe TRBD2 (6 bases). V gave up 5 bases and J gave up 4 bases, with 15 bases separating them. The CDR3 covers 15 residues. Per germline, CDR1 MNHEY and CDR2 SMNVEV (reference sequence). The CDR3 nucleotides read TGTGCCAGCAGTACCTCTGGGGGAGGTTACAATGAGCAGTTCTTC. This translates into CASSTSGGGYNEQFF.

The rearrangement joins TRBV29-1 to TRBJ1-2; 8 positions match TRBD1. Germline V gives CDR1 SQVTM, CDR2 ANQGSEA. The CDR3 has 13 amino acids. CDR3 nucleotides: TGCAGTGTTACAGGGGGAATTCCCTATGGCTACACCTTC. It codes for CSVTGGIPYGYTF.

This clone was seen more than once but under ten times. V and J are TRBV4-1 and TRBJ1-2; D possibly corresponds to TRBD1 (5 bases). The germline gives CDR1 MGHRA, CDR2 YSYEKL. The CDR3 is 20 amino acids. Trimming left V 1 base short and J 1 base short, with 25 bases between. CDR3 loop: CASSQAVIPVRVLDNYGYTF. The CDR3 DNA is TGCGCCAGCAGCCAAGCTGTAATCCCAGTCAGGGTGTTGGATAACTATGGCTACACCTTC.

The chain carries TRBV13 and TRBJ1-2, with 9 bases matching TRBD1. CDR3 length: 15 amino acids. V shed 7 bases, J shed 3 bases, and the junction held 9 bases outside the gene matches. Per the germline V gene, CDR1 is PRHDT and CDR2 is FYEKMQ (reference sequence). CDR3 bases: TGTGCCAGCAACACATTTGGGGACAGGGACTATGGCTACACCTTC. It codes for CASNTFGDRDYGYTF.

Remarks on this clone: Distinct nucleotide sequences in the sample also encode this CDR3. The rearrangement links TRBV11-2 to TRBJ1-1; D is unresolved. The V gene lost 3 bases and the J gene lost 4 bases, with 6 bases spanning the gap. The length of the CDR3 is 12 residues. Germline V CDR1 and CDR2: SGHAT, FQNNGV. CDR3: CASSLAGTEAFF. The CDR3 coding sequence is TGTGCCAGCAGCTTGGCGGGCACTGAAGCTTTCTTT.

The rearrangement uses TRBV29-1 and TRBJ2-1; D possibly corresponds to TRBD1 (5 bases). V was trimmed by 3 bases and J by 2 bases, leaving 11 bases between them. Germline loops: CDR1 SQVTM, CDR2 ANQGSEA. The CDR3 extends over 14 amino acids. CDR3 sequence (DNA): TGCAGCGTTGACAGGGCATTTCCCTACAATGAGCAGTTCTTC. Its translation: CSVDRAFPYNEQFF.